This passage covers 9 T cell receptor beta chains from one sample sequenced in a study of blood T cell repertoires in COVID-19. Clones were read by immunoSEQ multiplex PCR, and TCRdb kept only the in-frame ones, dropping some. The sample holds 100,000 to 150,000 clones; 74% are singletons and the top ten take around 5.2%. The source material was peripheral blood. The receptor source for this set is a man in his sixties with acute or convalescent COVID-19.

The rearrangement links TRBV5-6 to TRBJ2-1; TRBD2 matches at 11 bases. The J segment lost 7 bases and the V segment lost 2 bases, leaving 8 bases of the junction unmatched. Germline loops: CDR1 SGHDT, CDR2 YYEEEE. This CDR3 has 16 amino acids. The CDR3 reads CASSLRTSGLGNEQFF. CDR3 sequence (DNA): TGTGCCAGCAGCTTAAGGACTAGCGGGTTAGGGAATGAGCAGTTCTTC.

The chain has TRBV3-1 (or the pseudogene TRBV3-2) and TRBJ1-1; 9 nucleotides align to TRBD1. This CDR3 has 16 amino acids. Trimming took 3 bases from V and 0 from J; bases not matched to a gene: 5. In germline, CDR1 is LGHDT, CDR2 YNNKEL (reference sequence). Here the CDR3 reads CASSHLQGAVNTEAFF. The CDR3 nucleotides are TGTGCCAGCAGCCACTTACAGGGGGCGGTGAACACTGAAGCTTTCTTT.

The sample holds a few counts of this clone. The genes are TRBV29-1 and TRBJ2-7; the match to TRBD2 covers 7 bases. This CDR3 contains 14 residues. V gave up 6 bases and J gave up 10 bases; unmatched junction bases: 18. Germline CDR1 is SQVTM and CDR2 is ANQGSEA. The CDR3 loop reads CSVTPGGNGILQYF. Here the CDR3 DNA reads TGCAGCGTCACCCCGGGGGGAAACGGGATCTTACAGTACTTC.

The chain employs TRBV6-5 and TRBJ1-6; the D is unclear. Germline values: CDR1 MNHEY, CDR2 SVGAGI. The CDR3 is 15 amino acids. V lost 6 bases and J lost 2, with 11 bases in between. This chain's CDR3 is CASRRQLTYNSPLHF. In DNA form, the CDR3 reads TGTGCCAGCAGGAGGCAGTTGACCTATAATTCACCCCTCCACTTT.

J is TRBJ2-1 and V is TRBV6-4, with 14 bases identical to TRBD2. Trimming at V came to 8 bases and at J to 0 bases, leaving 9 bases not matched to a gene. The CDR3 spans 18 residues. CDR1 MRHNA and CDR2 SNTAGT come from the germline V gene. DNA of the CDR3: TGTGCCAGCTCCAGGACTAGCGGGGGGACAAACTCCTACAATGAGCAGTTCTTC. It is translated as CASSRTSGGTNSYNEQFF.

This clone was seen a few times. This chain links TRBV15 with TRBJ1-5, with D possibly matching TRBD1 (5 bases). The V gene's germline CDR1 is LNHNV and CDR2 YYDKDF (reference sequence). The CDR3 is made up of 18 amino acids. Trimming pared 1 base from V and 1 base from J, leaving 17 bases between. The DNA of the CDR3 is TGTGCCACCAGCAGAGGGGCAGGGCGAGCTTCGAGCAATCAGCCCCAGCATTTT. This encodes CATSRGAGRASSNQPQHF. The variable domain in full, with the rest retrieved from reference TRBV15 and TRBJ1-5, is DAMVIQNPRYQVTQFGKPVTLSCSQTLNHNVMYWYQQKSSQAPKLLFHYYDKDFNNEADTPDNFQSRRPNTSFCFLDIRSPGLGDTAMYLCATSRGAGRASSNQPQHFGDGTRLSIL.

V and J are TRBV30 and TRBJ1-5; D possibly corresponds to TRBD1 (5 bases). The CDR3 extends over 13 amino acids. V lost 3 bases and J 8 bases, leaving 14 bases between the germline ends. Germline loops: CDR1 GTSNPN, CDR2 SVGIG (reference sequence). DNA for the CDR3: TGTGCCTGGAGCGGGGGAGGTGAGGAGCCCCAGCATTTT. This encodes CAWSGGGEEPQHF.

The chain links TRBV27 to TRBJ1-1, with unresolved D. The germline gives CDR1 MNHEY, CDR2 SMNVEV (reference sequence). V was pared by 6 bases and J by 0 bases, with 5 bases between. The CDR3 consists of 12 residues. The CDR3 loop reads CASSRVNTEAFF. The CDR3 bases are TGTGCCAGCAGCCGAGTGAACACTGAAGCTTTCTTT.

In its sample, this clone was seen once. The gene calls are TRBV13 and TRBJ2-5, with 12 bases fitting TRBD2. CDR3 length: 15 amino acids. Per the germline V gene, CDR1 is PRHDT and CDR2 is FYEKMQ (reference sequence). The ends lost 5 bases at V and 5 bases at J; junction bases unmatched: 6. The CDR3 spells CASSPSGRAGETQYF. Here the CDR3 DNA reads TGTGCCAGCAGCCCTAGCGGGAGGGCCGGGGAGACCCAGTACTTC. Together with reference TRBV13 and TRBJ2-5, the CDR3 gives the full variable domain: AAGVIQSPRHLIKEKRETATLKCYPIPRHDTVYWYQQGPGQDPQFLISFYEKMQSDKGSIPDRFSAQQFSDYHSELNMSSLELGDSALYFCASSPSGRAGETQYFGPGTRLLVL.